This entry lists 25 T cell receptor beta chains sequenced from one sample in a study of blood T cell repertoires in COVID-19. The protocol was immunoSEQ multiplex PCR, while the TCRdb copy is restricted to in-frame clones and leaves out a portion. The sample has approximately 99,000 clones, approximately 83% seen once. Sequenced material: peripheral blood. The receptors stem from a woman in her 70s with acute or convalescent COVID-19.

The gene calls are TRBV12-3 or TRBV12-4 and TRBJ1-5, with D unresolved. The CDR3 sequence is 12 residues long. V lost 6 bases to trimming and J lost 7 bases, with 10 bases between them. The CDR3 region is CASSYSEQPQHF. DNA of the CDR3: TGTGCCAGCAGCTACAGTGAACAGCCCCAGCATTTT.

This clone was observed a few times. The chain has TRBV6-1 and TRBJ2-7, with TRBD2 as a possible D gene (5 bases). The germline V gene has CDR1 MNHNS and CDR2 SASEGT. Trimming stripped 3 bases from V and 5 bases from J, with 11 bases between. The CDR3 runs to 13 residues. Written as DNA, the CDR3 is TGTGCCAGCAGTGAGTGGGAGCAGGACGAGCAGTACTTC. This gives the protein CASSEWEQDEQYF.

This chain joins TRBV7-9 and TRBJ2-1, with no clear D. This CDR3 region has 13 residues. Per the germline V gene, CDR1 is SEHNR and CDR2 is FQNEAQ (reference sequence). V was cut by 3 bases and J by 6 bases, with 9 bases left in between. The CDR3 DNA follows: TGTGCCAGCAGCTTCTCCGCAGGCAATGAGCAGTTCTTC. Translated: CASSFSAGNEQFF.

The chain carries TRBV9 and TRBJ1-1, with D perhaps TRBD1 (5 bases). Germline loops: CDR1 SGDLS, CDR2 YYNGEE. The CDR3 has 16 amino acids. Trimming removed 0 bases at V and 4 bases at J, with 16 bases between. The CDR3 region has the DNA TGTGCCAGCAGCGTAGATGGTCACGCGGGGGGCACTGAAGCTTTCTTT. It encodes CASSVDGHAGGTEAFF.

The chain employs TRBV19 and TRBJ1-1, with a weak D call TRBD1 (5 bases). CDR3 length: 16 amino acids. V shed 2 bases and J shed 5 bases, with 18 bases lying between them. Per germline, CDR1 LNHDA and CDR2 SQIVND (reference sequence). CDR3 coding DNA: TGTGCCAGTAGTATATCCCAGGGTTTACCGAGGACTGAAGCTTTCTTT. It specifies CASSISQGLPRTEAFF.

This chain uses TRBV7-9 with TRBJ2-3, with a tentative D call TRBD1 (5 bases). Germline V CDR1 and CDR2: SEHNR, FQNEAQ (reference sequence). V gave up 5 bases and J gave up 6 bases, with 21 bases separating them. The CDR3 extends over 16 amino acids. The chain's CDR3 is CASSRMTTGASDTQYF. The CDR3 coding sequence is TGTGCCAGCAGCCGAATGACGACTGGGGCTTCTGATACGCAGTATTTT.

This chain joins TRBV11-2 and TRBJ2-3; unclear D gene. The germline CDR1 and CDR2 sequences are SGHAT and FQNNGV. V lost 5 bases, J lost 1 base, and 10 bases lay in between. The CDR3 is made up of 14 amino acids. The chain's CDR3 is CASSPPGRTDTQYF. CDR3 DNA sequence: TGTGCCAGCAGCCCGCCGGGTCGCACAGATACGCAGTATTTT.

The genes are TRBV28 and TRBJ2-7, with 7 bases identical to TRBD1. This CDR3 has 14 residues. CDR1 MDHEN and CDR2 SYDVKM come from the germline V gene. Germline trimming cut 3 bases from V and 6 bases from J; bases unmatched to any gene: 8. CDR3 sequence: CASSFRWPGGEQYF. The CDR3 DNA reads as TGTGCCAGCAGTTTCCGGTGGCCAGGGGGCGAGCAGTACTTC. The full variable domain, rest sourced from reference TRBV28 and TRBJ2-7, is DVKVTQSSRYLVKRTGEKVFLECVQDMDHENMFWYRQDPGLGLRLIYFSYDVKMKEKGDIPEGYSVSREKKERFSLILESASTNQTSMYLCASSFRWPGGEQYFGPGTRLTVT.

This chain links TRBV28 with TRBJ2-7; D is perhaps TRBD1 (5 bases). Germline CDR1 and CDR2: MDHEN and SYDVKM. The CDR3 is 13 amino acids. Trimming pared 6 bases from V and 6 bases from J, leaving 15 bases between. CDR3 region: CASSQTQGSEQYV. CDR3 nucleotides: TGTGCCAGCAGCCAAACGCAGGGTAGCGAGCAGTACGTC.

The chain combines TRBV5-1 with TRBJ1-3, with a weak D call TRBD1 (6 bases). Trimming shortened V by 3 bases and J by 4 bases, and 17 bases separated the two germline ends. There are 16 residues in the CDR3. CDR1 and CDR2 (germline): SGHRS, YFSETQ. The CDR3 spells CASSSEYTGSGNTIYF. The CDR3 nucleotides are TGCGCCAGCAGCTCCGAATATACAGGGTCCGGAAACACCATATATTTT.

The chain has TRBV3-1 (or the pseudogene TRBV3-2) and TRBJ2-1; 10 positions agree with TRBD2. Germline V gives CDR1 LGHDT, CDR2 YNNKEL (reference sequence). Unmatched junction bases numbered 8, after V lost 0 bases and J lost 6 bases. The CDR3 consists of 17 residues. Here the CDR3 reads CASSQDQGIAGGNEQFF. CDR3 DNA sequence: TGTGCCAGCAGCCAAGATCAGGGGATAGCGGGAGGCAATGAGCAGTTCTTC.

About this clone itself: The conserved phenylalanine or tryptophan is not found at the CDR3 terminus, so this likely reflects a read error. Because the CDR3's place on the DNA is in doubt, the DNA is left out and the CDR3 is given as listed by TCRdb. J is TRBJ2-7 and V is TRBV4-1; the table's D gene call, TRBD2, was not cross checked with the DNA. A total of 15 residues make up the CDR3, ends included. Germline CDR1 is MGHRA and CDR2 is YSYEKL. This chain's CDR3 is CASSQVFASGGRMSL.

The genes are TRBV19 and TRBJ2-1; the match to TRBD2 covers 8 bases. CDR1 and CDR2 from the germline V gene are LNHDA and SQIVND (reference sequence). The CDR3 has 14 residues. Losses at the gene ends were 5 bases for V and 3 bases for J; bases not matched to a gene: 3. As DNA, the CDR3 is TGTGCCAGTAGTCTTCGGGAGGGCTACAATGAGCAGTTCTTC. It encodes CASSLREGYNEQFF.

V usage is TRBV19 and J usage is TRBJ2-1; 7 bases match TRBD1. The ends lost 1 base at V and 3 bases at J; junction bases unmatched: 6. Per germline, CDR1 LNHDA and CDR2 SQIVND (reference sequence). The CDR3 length is 16 residues. In nucleotides, the CDR3 is TGTGCCAGTAGTATAGTAGGGGGCAGGGTCTACAATGAGCAGTTCTTC. It translates to CASSIVGGRVYNEQFF.

V and J are TRBV4-1 and TRBJ2-3; 11 bases line up with TRBD2. The CDR3 is 18 amino acids. Germline V lookup: CDR1 MGHRA, CDR2 YSYEKL. With 1 base clipped from V and 0 bases from J, the junction kept 6 bases outside the gene matches. The chain's CDR3 is CASSQGLAGGTSTDTQYF. The CDR3 DNA sequence: TGCGCCAGCAGCCAAGGCCTAGCGGGGGGAACTAGCACAGATACGCAGTATTTT.

V gene TRBV7-2 combines with J gene TRBJ2-1; 7 nucleotides match TRBD2. There are 15 residues in the CDR3. Germline V gene lookup returns CDR1 SGHTA and CDR2 FQGNSA. J was trimmed by 9 bases and V by 4 bases; bases with no gene match: 12. CDR3 coding DNA: TGTGCCAGCAGCTCGCCTATGACTAGCAGAGTTGAGCAGTTCTTC. Amino acid sequence: CASSSPMTSRVEQFF.

The chain joins TRBV7-9 to TRBJ1-2; a weak D match, TRBD1 (5 bases). Per germline, CDR1 SEHNR and CDR2 FQNEAQ (reference sequence). V was pared by 0 bases and J by 4 bases, with 12 bases between. This CDR3 is 15 amino acids long. CDR3 region: CASSLATPTVYGYTF. The DNA of the CDR3 is TGTGCCAGCAGCTTAGCAACGCCGACAGTCTATGGCTACACCTTC.

The chain is built from TRBV27 and TRBJ2-6; possibly TRBD2 for D (5 bases). CDR1 is MNHEY, CDR2 SMNVEV, per germline (reference sequence). CDR3 length: 15 amino acids. Deletions cut 5 bases from V and 5 bases from J, with 13 bases between. In nucleotides, the CDR3 is TGTGCCAGCAGTCCGGAGGCGACCAGGGCCAACGTCCTGACTTTC. Amino acids: CASSPEATRANVLTF.

The chain joins TRBV28 to TRBJ1-6; D is uncertain. V lost 8 bases and J 7 bases, leaving 21 bases between the germline ends. There are 16 residues in the CDR3. In germline, CDR1 is MDHEN, CDR2 SYDVKM. The CDR3 DNA is TGTGCCAGCGGATCAAGGGCGGTCTCGGGGAATTCACCCCTCCACTTT. Its protein is CASGSRAVSGNSPLHF.

The chain employs TRBV27 and TRBJ2-5; D might be TRBD1 (6 bases). Between the trimmed V and J ends, which lost 5 bases and 5 bases, there was a span of 15 bases. CDR1 is MNHEY and CDR2 is SMNVEV in the germline V gene (reference sequence). This CDR3 comprises 14 residues. CDR3 bases: TGTGCCAGCAGTCTGGGCAGGGGTACGGAGACCCAGTACTTC. As protein: CASSLGRGTETQYF.

This chain uses TRBV7-3 with TRBJ2-1; D not resolved. With 4 bases removed from V and 10 bases from J, the gap between germline ends came to 8 bases. This CDR3 comprises 11 residues. Germline-derived CDR1 and CDR2 are SGHTA and FQGTGA. The CDR3 protein is CASSSGLEQFF. DNA of the CDR3: TGTGCCAGCAGCTCGGGTCTCGAGCAGTTCTTC.

The chain joins TRBV29-1 to TRBJ1-2; TRBD1 matches 7 bases. Germline trimming cut 4 bases from V and 4 bases from J; bases unmatched to any gene: 3. Looked up from germline, CDR1 is SQVTM and CDR2 is ANQGSEA. The CDR3 sequence is 12 residues long. Here the CDR3 DNA reads TGCAGCGTTGCCGGGACAGTCTATGGCTACACCTTC. Its translation: CSVAGTVYGYTF. Complete variable domain (other parts from reference TRBV29-1 and TRBJ1-2): SAVISQKPSRDICQRGTSLTIQCQVDSQVTMMFWYRQQPGQSLTLIATANQGSEATYESGFVIDKFPISRPNLTFSTLTVSNMSPEDSSIYLCSVAGTVYGYTFGSGTRLTVV.

The chain carries TRBV10-1 and TRBJ2-7, with 7 bases that match TRBD2. The V segment lost 5 bases and the J segment 2 bases; nucleotides outside the gene matches: 12. This CDR3 contains 16 residues. CDR1 and CDR2 (germline): WNHNN, SYGVQD (reference sequence). CDR3 sequence (DNA): TGCGCCAGCAGTAATACCGGGACTACTCAGACCTACGAGCAGTACTTC. Its protein is CASSNTGTTQTYEQYF.

CDR3 loop: CASSPAGRLINQPQHF. CDR3 sequence (DNA): TGTGCCAGCTCACCGGCAGGCCGCCTTATCAATCAGCCCCAGCATTTT. The V gene is TRBV18, the J gene TRBJ1-5; D uncertain. Per germline, CDR1 KGHSH and CDR2 LQKENI. V lost 3 bases and J lost 3, with 15 bases in between. The CDR3 extends over 16 amino acids.

The chain links TRBV9 to TRBJ2-2; 14 nucleotides align to TRBD2. The CDR3 runs 17 residues. From germline, CDR1 is SGDLS and CDR2 YYNGEE. Trimming cost V 2 bases and J 2 bases; bases outside gene matches: 2. Here the CDR3 DNA reads TGTGCCAGCAGCGTGACTAGCGGGGGGGCAAACACCGGGGAGCTGTTTTTT. Protein product: CASSVTSGGANTGELFF. Supplemented by reference TRBV9 and TRBJ2-2, the full variable domain reads DSGVTQTPKHLITATGQRVTLRCSPRSGDLSVYWYQQSLDQGLQFLIQYYNGEERAKGNILERFSAQQFPDLHSELNLSSLELGDSALYFCASSVTSGGANTGELFFGEGSRLTVL.